This is a list of T cell receptor beta chains from one sample in a study of T cells expressing NK-cell markers. TCRdb reprocessed the 5' RACE reads; each CDR3 protein has one entry and no DNA is given. The specimen's table records roughly 390,000 distinct CDR3 sequences. Input material: blood T cells: a sorted CD56 or NKG2C T cell subset, CD4+ or CD8+ T cells, or bulk PBMC T cells (not recorded which). Source of these receptors: a woman between 45 and 65 years old in good health. Each CDR3 is given with its conserved first and last residue.

>TRBV27|TRBJ2-7|14
CASSADRGQYEQYF
>TRBV24-1|TRBJ2-1|16
CATSDGLAGFYNEQFF
>TRBV5-1|TRBJ2-7|14
CASSQSGGGSEQYF
>TRBV4-1|TRBJ2-1|17
CASSQDWRTGMHNEQFF
>TRBV2|TRBJ2-2|14
CASGGQRNTGELFF
>TRBV7-3|TRBJ2-7|13
CASSLGAASEQYF
>TRBV5-1|TRBJ2-1|14
CASRVAGVFNEQFF
>TRBV5-1|TRBJ1-4|17
CASSLVGRAATNEKLFF
>TRBV5-1|TRBJ2-3|19
CASSLDVVGTSGHPDTQYF
>TRBV12-3/TRBV12-4|TRBJ2-1|13
CASTRPQGTEQFF
>TRBV12-3/TRBV12-4|TRBJ2-1|17
CASSPPGQRTSVNEQFF
>TRBV12-3/TRBV12-4|TRBJ2-7|16
CASSRLGLKSSYEQYF
>TRBV7-9|TRBJ1-1|14
CASSLKGGNTEAFF
>TRBV20-1|TRBJ1-5|14
CSARDLQFNQPQHF
>TRBV12-3/TRBV12-4|TRBJ2-2|15
CASSLTGGGFEELFF
>TRBV6-6|TRBJ1-3|16
CASSYGQGGAGNTIYF
>TRBV5-1|TRBJ2-7|14
CASSFPGQGNEQYF
>TRBV5-1|TRBJ2-6|15
CASSWGTAGANVLTF
>TRBV7-2|TRBJ2-3|15
CASSSTSGAADTQYF
>TRBV12-3/TRBV12-4|TRBJ2-7|14
CASSWASGGYEQYF
>TRBV24-1|TRBJ1-2|14
CATSAETANYGYTF
>TRBV6-2/TRBV6-3|TRBJ2-1|16
CASSPWRTSSYNEQFF
>TRBV7-2|TRBJ1-1|14
CASVFPREYTEAFF
>TRBV5-1|TRBJ1-1|17
CASSLGDSGPGNTEAFF
>TRBV6-2/TRBV6-3|TRBJ2-1|13
CASSGTVERGQFF
>TRBV7-2|TRBJ2-3|14
CASSSPADTDTQYF
>TRBV21-1|TRBJ2-7|14
CASPQGTSGYEQYF
>TRBV30|TRBJ2-3|13
CAWSQASTDTQYF
>TRBV19|TRBJ2-3|16
CASSSRTSGALDTQYF
>TRBV27|TRBJ2-1|16
CASSPSSGAPYNEQFF
>TRBV11-1|TRBJ2-3|17
CASSLEVLAGDGDTQYF
>TRBV12-3/TRBV12-4|TRBJ2-3|14
CASTGGPGTDTQYF
>TRBV7-9|TRBJ2-7|14
CASSLGTGIHEQYF
>TRBV20-1|TRBJ1-2|14
CSATTRDRGRGYTF
>TRBV7-9|TRBJ2-1|18
CASSSTDRGSLHDNEQFF
>TRBV7-3|TRBJ2-3|15
CASSLGEGVTDTQYF
>TRBV20-1|TRBJ1-5|14
CSARDPTVNQPQHF
>TRBV4-1|TRBJ1-5|18
CASSQDQLAGGRSQPQHF
>TRBV7-9|TRBJ2-3|17
CASSLTTGTGSTDTQYF
>TRBV6-5|TRBJ2-7|15
CASSYFQESNYEQYF
>TRBV7-9|TRBJ2-1|17
CASSLGVLAGSYNEQFF
>TRBV14|TRBJ2-7|14
CASSLDIPPGEQYF
>TRBV24-1|TRBJ2-2|18
CATSDRDRVAVNTGELFF
>TRBV11-2|TRBJ2-7|14
CASSYGLVGYEQYF
>TRBV20-1|TRBJ2-1|14
CSASGTSGVDEQFF
>TRBV6-6|TRBJ2-4|12
CASSEGWNIQYF
>TRBV30|TRBJ2-1|15
CAWSWLAGLGMGQFF
>TRBV6-1|TRBJ1-1|14
CASSALGPVGEAFF